The 8 T cell receptor beta chains below come from one sample, sequenced in a study of blood T cell repertoires in COVID-19 (dated by TCRdb to 2019 to 2021). Library preparation used the immunoSEQ multiplex PCR assay. TCRdb carries this immuneACCESS record with in-frame sequences only. Its versions omit some clonotypes, under half of them owing to an unresolved V gene in the studies checked, with the rest unexplained. Present in this sample are 250,000 to 350,000 clones, about 82% of which were seen just once. In total, the top ten clones hold approximately 1.5% of the sample. The specimen sequenced was peripheral blood. The receptors were sampled from a woman between 50 and 59 years old with acute or convalescent COVID-19.

The genes are TRBV10-3 and TRBJ1-1, with TRBD1 as a possible D gene (6 bases). Trimming stripped 4 bases from V and 0 bases from J, with 12 bases between. Germline loops: CDR1 ENHRY, CDR2 SYGVKD. The length of the CDR3 is 15 residues. CDR3 coding DNA: TGTGCCATCAGTGCCTCCACAGGGATGAACACTGAAGCTTTCTTT. This encodes CAISASTGMNTEAFF.

This chain connects TRBV19 to TRBJ2-7; 10 bases are shared with TRBD2. The germline CDR1 and CDR2 sequences are LNHDA and SQIVND (reference sequence). V shed 4 bases, J shed 3 bases, and the junction held 6 bases outside the gene matches. The CDR3 extends over 15 amino acids. For the CDR3, the DNA is TGTGCCAGTAGTACCCTAGCGGGAGTCGTCTACGAGCAGTACTTC. It yields the protein CASSTLAGVVYEQYF.

The chain employs TRBV10-3 and TRBJ2-1; 9 bases match TRBD1. V was clipped by 2 bases and J by 2 bases; unmatched bases: 4. Per germline, CDR1 ENHRY and CDR2 SYGVKD. The CDR3 is 16 residues long. This chain's CDR3 is CAISENRQGAYNEQFF. As DNA, the CDR3 is TGTGCCATCAGTGAGAACAGACAGGGGGCCTACAATGAGCAGTTCTTC.

J is TRBJ2-1 and V is TRBV18; 8 bases line up with TRBD1. In germline, CDR1 is KGHSH, CDR2 LQKENI. The CDR3 is 16 residues long. The trim removed 2 bases at V and 2 bases at J, leaving 5 bases unmatched. For the CDR3, the DNA is TGTGCCAGCTCACCATCCGGGACAGGTCCCTACAATGAGCAGTTCTTC. It is translated as CASSPSGTGPYNEQFF.

The genes are TRBV9 and TRBJ2-7; D is unclear. Trimming removed 0 bases from V and 2 bases from J, with 9 bases in between. Germline-derived CDR1 and CDR2 are SGDLS and YYNGEE. There are 14 residues in the CDR3. The chain's CDR3 is CASSVGVLPYEQYF. The CDR3, as DNA: TGTGCCAGCAGCGTAGGAGTACTTCCCTACGAGCAGTACTTC.

This chain uses TRBV5-1 with TRBJ1-4; D possibly corresponds to TRBD1 (5 bases). Germline V gene data show CDR1 as SGHRS and CDR2 as YFSETQ. This CDR3 spans 17 amino acids. Between the trimmed V and J ends, which lost 0 bases and 8 bases, there was a span of 20 bases. The CDR3 DNA reads as TGCGCCAGCAGCTTGGAGGGCGTTCGGAGGGGAGAGGAAAAACTGTTTTTT. As protein: CASSLEGVRRGEEKLFF.

The chain carries TRBV11-2 and TRBJ2-5, with 9 bases that match TRBD1. J was trimmed by 5 bases and V by 5 bases; bases with no gene match: 6. CDR1 is SGHAT, CDR2 FQNNGV, per germline. The CDR3 loop spans 14 amino acids. Here the CDR3 DNA reads TGTGCCAGCAGCGCCGACAGGGGGGGGGAGACCCAGTACTTC. Residues: CASSADRGGETQYF.

The chain couples TRBV19 to TRBJ1-1; weak D call: TRBD1 (6 bases). Trimming pared 5 bases from V and 3 bases from J, leaving 16 bases between. Germline CDR1 LNHDA, CDR2 SQIVND (reference sequence). The CDR3 is 15 amino acids. Here the CDR3 DNA reads TGTGCCAGTAGTGGTCCGGGACAAACATACACTGAAGCTTTCTTT. Translating it yields CASSGPGQTYTEAFF.